This TCR beta chain was obtained from a study of spatial heterogeneity in lung cancer. Study information: The mean occurrence of each unique TCR and UMI combination in raw reads exceeded nine.

This clonotype came up a few times. The antigen is unknown. For a library built for alpha chains, this beta chain is a stray read; little rests on its size. Germline V gene data show CDR1 as MNHNS and CDR2 as SASEGT. There are 16 residues in the CDR3. The ends lost 3 bases at V and 2 bases at J; junction bases unmatched: 7. Study-level points and caveats: In blood, ubiquitous expanded tumor TCRs appeared more at resection than follow-up.

Specified time point: blood taken at disease recurrence. The input material, whole RNA from tumor, nontumor lung or frozen PBMC, was sequenced unsorted. The library protocol tagged each TCR cDNA with a unique molecular identifier. TCRdb re-derived calls from the 5' RACE reads in MiXCR, one entry per CDR3 protein. The top ten hold 15% to 20% of the sample, which has approximately 9,700 distinct CDR3 sequences, 3.9% seen once. The clonotype originates from a female donor with early-stage non-small cell lung cancer. The chain couples TRBV6-1 to TRBJ2-1; TRBD2 matches at 7 bases. Sequencing was performed on PBMCs, taken at recurrence. This CDR3 reads CASSDSGTTPYNEQFF. The CDR3 bases are TGTGCCAGCAGTGATTCCGGGACTACCCCCTACAATGAGCAGTTCTTC.